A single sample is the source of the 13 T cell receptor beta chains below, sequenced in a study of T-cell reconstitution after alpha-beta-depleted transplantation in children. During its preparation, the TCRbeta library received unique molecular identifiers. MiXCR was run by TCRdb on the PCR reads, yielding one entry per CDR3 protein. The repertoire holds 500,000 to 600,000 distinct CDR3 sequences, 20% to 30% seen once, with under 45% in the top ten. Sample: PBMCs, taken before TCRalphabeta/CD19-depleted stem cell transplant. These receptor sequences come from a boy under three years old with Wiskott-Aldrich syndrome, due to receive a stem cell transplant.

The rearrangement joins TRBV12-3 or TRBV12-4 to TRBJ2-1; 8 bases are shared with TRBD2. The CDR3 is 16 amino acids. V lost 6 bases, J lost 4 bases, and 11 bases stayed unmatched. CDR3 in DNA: TGTGCCAGCAGCCCAGCGGGGGCGTCCTTATACAATGAGCAGTTCTTC. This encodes CASSPAGASLYNEQFF.

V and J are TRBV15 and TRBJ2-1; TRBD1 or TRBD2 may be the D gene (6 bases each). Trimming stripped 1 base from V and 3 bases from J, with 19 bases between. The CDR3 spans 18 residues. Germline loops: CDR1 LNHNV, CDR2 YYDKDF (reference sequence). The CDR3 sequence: CATSRATIGGGYYNEQFF. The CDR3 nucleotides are TGTGCCACCAGCAGAGCGACCATAGGGGGAGGTTACTACAATGAGCAGTTCTTC.

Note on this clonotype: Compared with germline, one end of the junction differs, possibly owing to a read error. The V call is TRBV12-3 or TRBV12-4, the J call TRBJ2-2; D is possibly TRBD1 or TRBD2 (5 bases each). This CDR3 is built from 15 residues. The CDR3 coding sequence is TGTGCCAGCAGTTTCGGCAGGGCGGACACCGGGGAGCTGTTTTTC. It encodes CASSFGRADTGELFF.

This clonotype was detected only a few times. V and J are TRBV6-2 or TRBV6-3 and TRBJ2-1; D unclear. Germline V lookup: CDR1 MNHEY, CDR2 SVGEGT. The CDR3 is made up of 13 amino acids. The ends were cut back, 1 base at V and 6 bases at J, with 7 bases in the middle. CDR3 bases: TGTGCCAGCAGTTACTTTGGTCCCAATGAGCAGTTCTTC. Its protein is CASSYFGPNEQFF.

For the CDR3, the DNA is TGCGCCAGCAGCCCCCCATGGGCCACGAGTAGCAACACTATCGCTGAAGCTTTCTTT. It codes for CASSPPWATSSNTIAEAFF. The chain recombines TRBV5-1 with TRBJ1-1, with D uncertain. CDR1 is SGHRS and CDR2 is YFSETQ in the germline V gene. V was pared by 4 bases and J by 6 bases, with 31 bases between. CDR3 length: 19 amino acids.

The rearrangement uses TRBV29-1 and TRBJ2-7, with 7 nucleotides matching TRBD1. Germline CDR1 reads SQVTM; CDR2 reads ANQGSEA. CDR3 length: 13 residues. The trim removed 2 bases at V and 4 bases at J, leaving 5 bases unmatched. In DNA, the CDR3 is TGCAGCGTTGAACCAGGGGGAACTTACGAGCAGTACTTC. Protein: CSVEPGGTYEQYF.

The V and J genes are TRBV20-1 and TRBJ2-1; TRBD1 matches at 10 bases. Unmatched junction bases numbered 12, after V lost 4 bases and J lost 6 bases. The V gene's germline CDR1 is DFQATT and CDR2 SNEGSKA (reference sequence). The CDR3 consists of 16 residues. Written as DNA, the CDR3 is TGCAGTGCTAAGAAGACAGGGGGCTTTCGAGGCAATGAGCAGTTCTTC. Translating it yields CSAKKTGGFRGNEQFF.

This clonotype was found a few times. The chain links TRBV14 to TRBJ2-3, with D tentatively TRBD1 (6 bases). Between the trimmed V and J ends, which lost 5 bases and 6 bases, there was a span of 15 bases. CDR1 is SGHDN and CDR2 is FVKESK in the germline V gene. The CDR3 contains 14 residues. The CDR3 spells CASSYGGLLDTQYF. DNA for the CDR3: TGTGCCAGCAGCTATGGGGGCCTCCTGGATACGCAGTATTTT.

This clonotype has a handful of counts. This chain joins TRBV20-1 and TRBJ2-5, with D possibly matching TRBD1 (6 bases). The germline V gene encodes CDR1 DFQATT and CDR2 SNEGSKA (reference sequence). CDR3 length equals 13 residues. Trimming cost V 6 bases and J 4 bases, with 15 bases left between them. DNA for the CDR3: TGCAGTGCGTCTCGGACAGAGCGAGAGACCCAGTACTTC. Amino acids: CSASRTERETQYF.

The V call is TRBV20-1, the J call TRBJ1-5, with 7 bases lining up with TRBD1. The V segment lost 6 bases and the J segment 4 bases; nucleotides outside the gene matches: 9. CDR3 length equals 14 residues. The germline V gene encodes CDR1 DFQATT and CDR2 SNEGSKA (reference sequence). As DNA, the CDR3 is TGCAGTGCCCCACAGGGGAAAGGAAATCAGCCCCAGCATTTT. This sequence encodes CSAPQGKGNQPQHF.

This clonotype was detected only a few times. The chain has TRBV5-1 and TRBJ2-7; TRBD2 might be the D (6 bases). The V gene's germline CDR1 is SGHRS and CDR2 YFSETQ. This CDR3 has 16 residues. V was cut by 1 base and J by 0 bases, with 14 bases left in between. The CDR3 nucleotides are TGCGCCAGCAGCTTGCCCAGGACTACACCCTCCTACGAGCAGTACTTC. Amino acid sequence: CASSLPRTTPSYEQYF. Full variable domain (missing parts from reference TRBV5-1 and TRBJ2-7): KAGVTQTPRYLIKTRGQQVTLSCSPISGHRSVSWYQQTPGQGLQFLFEYFSETQRNKGNFPGRFSGRQFSNSRSEMNVSTLELGDSALYLCASSLPRTTPSYEQYFGPGTRLTVT.

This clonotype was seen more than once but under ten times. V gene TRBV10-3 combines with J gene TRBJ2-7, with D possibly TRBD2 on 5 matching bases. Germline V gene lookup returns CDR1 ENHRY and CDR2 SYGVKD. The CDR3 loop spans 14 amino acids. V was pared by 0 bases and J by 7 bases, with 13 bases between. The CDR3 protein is CAISESPGMREQYF. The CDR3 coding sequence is TGTGCCATCAGTGAGTCCCCGGGGATGAGGGAGCAGTACTTC.

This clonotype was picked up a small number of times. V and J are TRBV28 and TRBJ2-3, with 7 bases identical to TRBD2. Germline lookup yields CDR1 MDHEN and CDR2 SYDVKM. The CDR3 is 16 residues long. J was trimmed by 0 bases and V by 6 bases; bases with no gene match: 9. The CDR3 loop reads CASSPGREASTDTQYF. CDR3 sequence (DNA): TGTGCCAGCAGCCCAGGGAGGGAGGCGAGCACAGATACGCAGTATTTT.